This paragraph covers one T cell receptor beta chain sequence. Sequencing used immunoSEQ multiplex PCR; TCRdb keeps in-frame clones, though not all of them. The table has about 430,000 clones, approximately 91% seen once. The sample is drawn from a study of blood T cell repertoires in COVID-19. Study-wide background: Acute and convalescent COVID-19 specimens originated in the United States, Italy and Spain.

V was pared by 3 bases and J by 3 bases, with 4 bases of the junction left unmatched. CDR3 size: 15 residues. CDR1 is DFQATT, CDR2 SNEGSKA, per germline (reference sequence). The source is a woman aged 18-35 years who had been exposed to COVID-19. The specimen was PBMCs or T cells enriched from blood (not recorded which). The chain recombines TRBV20-1 with TRBJ2-7, with 14 bases aligning to TRBD2. This chain's CDR3 is CSASLGTSGSYEQYF. CDR3 coding DNA: TGCAGTGCTAGTCTCGGGACTAGCGGGAGCTACGAGCAGTACTTC.